Described below is a single T cell receptor (beta chain) sequence and its context. Antigen unknown. The protocol was immunoSEQ multiplex PCR, while the TCRdb copy is restricted to in-frame clones and leaves out a portion. The sample holds approximately 120,000 clones, under 95% seen once. This sample was included in a study of siplizumab effects on memory and regulatory T cells. General study points: Alloreactive sequences tracing back to unstimulated CD4+ memory cells were significantly reduced by siplizumab.

J was trimmed by 4 bases and V by 2 bases; bases with no gene match: 5. The CDR3 contains 15 residues. Per the germline V gene, CDR1 is SGHNT and CDR2 is YYREEE (reference sequence). This chain uses TRBV5-4 with TRBJ2-2; 7 bases map to TRBD1. The clonotype originates from a human donor in good health. The sequenced sample consisted of Tregs sorted from blood. The CDR3 DNA reads TGTGCCAGCAGCTTTTCCGGGACAGTCACCGGGGAGCTGTTTTTT. This translates into CASSFSGTVTGELFF.